Below, 18 T cell receptor beta chains from the same sample are listed, as sequenced in a study of neurological immune-mediated disorders. TCRdb reprocessed the 5' RACE reads with MiXCR, giving one entry per CDR3 protein. The table shows tens of thousands of distinct CDR3 sequences, with about 14% occurring only once. Input material: PBMCs. The receptors were sampled from a woman in her 50s with HTLV-1-associated myelopathy (HAM/TSP).

This clonotype was detected many times. The V and J genes are TRBV27 and TRBJ2-7, with D possibly TRBD2 on 5 matching bases. This CDR3 has 13 amino acids. V lost 7 bases, J lost 3 bases, and 13 bases lay in between. Germline V CDR1 and CDR2: MNHEY, SMNVEV (reference sequence). CDR3 residues: CASTPHGVYEQYF. The CDR3 nucleotides read TGTGCCAGCACTCCCCACGGGGTCTACGAGCAGTACTTC.

This clonotype appeared many times. The chain uses TRBV10-3 and TRBJ2-1; D assignment may be TRBD1 or TRBD2 (5 bases each). V lost 2 bases to trimming and J lost 0 bases, with 11 bases between them. The germline V gene encodes CDR1 ENHRY and CDR2 SYGVKD. The CDR3 runs 16 residues. The CDR3 DNA is TGTGCCATCAGTGAGATGCCGGGGCGCTCCTACAATGAGCAGTTCTTC. Amino acid sequence: CAISEMPGRSYNEQFF.

The chain has TRBV6-6 and TRBJ2-1, with D hard to call. V lost 6 bases, J lost 2 bases, and 2 bases lay in between. The CDR3 contains 11 residues. CDR1 and CDR2 from the germline V gene are MNHNY and SVGAGI (reference sequence). In nucleotides, the CDR3 is TGTGCCAGCAGCCCCTACAATGAGCAGTTCTTC. It codes for CASSPYNEQFF.

The sample holds many counts of this clonotype. The chain uses TRBV20-1 and TRBJ2-1, with 11 bases identical to TRBD2. The V gene end was trimmed by 6 bases and the J gene end by 4 bases; junction bases not matched to a gene: 5. Germline CDR1 reads DFQATT; CDR2 reads SNEGSKA (reference sequence). The CDR3 is 14 amino acids. The CDR3 coding sequence is TGCAGTGCCCGACTAGCGGGGTCATACAATGAGCAGTTCTTC. It codes for CSARLAGSYNEQFF.

This clonotype appeared many times. V usage is TRBV27 and J usage is TRBJ2-1; 8 nucleotides line up with TRBD2. Per the germline V gene, CDR1 is MNHEY and CDR2 is SMNVEV (reference sequence). CDR3 size: 15 residues. Germline trimming cut 7 bases from V and 10 bases from J; bases unmatched to any gene: 15. The DNA of the CDR3 is TGTGCCAGCACCCCGTTGCTACGGGGGGGGGGCGAGCAGTTCTTC. As protein: CASTPLLRGGGEQFF.

In its sample, this clonotype was seen many times. The chain joins TRBV7-8 to TRBJ2-1; no reliable D call. This CDR3 is built from 14 residues. Trimming left V 1 base short and J 2 bases short, with 6 bases between. CDR1 and CDR2 (germline): SGHVS, FQNEAQ. CDR3 DNA sequence: TGTGCCAGCAGCTTAGAGGGTACCTACAATGAGCAGTTCTTC. Protein: CASSLEGTYNEQFF.

The chain uses TRBV5-1 and TRBJ1-4; D may be TRBD1 (5 bases). The CDR3 consists of 13 residues. Germline lookup yields CDR1 SGHRS and CDR2 YFSETQ. V was pared by 5 bases and J by 4 bases, with 9 bases between. CDR3 DNA sequence: TGCGCCAGCAGATCGGGGGTTAATGAAAAACTGTTTTTT. Protein sequence: CASRSGVNEKLFF.

This clonotype was detected ten times or more. The J gene is TRBJ2-3, the V gene TRBV11-3; D tentatively reads TRBD1 or TRBD2 (5 bases each). The germline V gene encodes CDR1 SGHNT and CDR2 YENEEA. There are 14 residues in the CDR3. Trimming took off 5 bases at V and 4 bases at J, with 13 bases between the two ends. The CDR3 reads CASSPGPSPDTQYF. The CDR3 coding sequence is TGTGCCAGCAGCCCGGGACCTTCCCCAGATACGCAGTATTTT.

This clonotype showed up many times. CDR3 region: CASKPNSGANVLTF. The CDR3 DNA follows: TGTGCCAGCAAGCCGAACTCTGGGGCCAACGTCCTGACTTTC. V usage is TRBV12-3 or TRBV12-4 and J usage is TRBJ2-6; no definite D call. This CDR3 has 14 residues. The V end was cut by 7 bases, the J end by 0 bases, with 7 bases between.

This clonotype was seen at least ten times. The V and J genes are TRBV5-1 and TRBJ2-7; 11 nucleotides align to TRBD1. Germline lookup yields CDR1 SGHRS and CDR2 YFSETQ. The CDR3 is 14 amino acids. V trimming: 4 bases; J trimming: 4 bases; junction bases outside the gene matches: 4. As DNA, the CDR3 is TGCGCCAGCAGCCCCGGGACAGGGGGGTACGAGCAGTACTTC. Translating gives CASSPGTGGYEQYF.

This clonotype was counted many times. V is TRBV5-1 and J is TRBJ2-7; possibly TRBD1 for D (6 bases). CDR1 is SGHRS, CDR2 YFSETQ, per germline. Between the trimmed V and J ends, which lost 1 base and 0 bases, there was a span of 8 bases. The CDR3 covers 14 residues. CDR3 loop: CASSLQGGSYEQYV. DNA for the CDR3: TGCGCCAGCAGCTTGCAAGGGGGCTCCTACGAGCAGTACGTC.

This clonotype has ten or more counts. CDR3 loop: CASDFDRGTSGELFF. CDR3 bases: TGTGCCAGCGATTTTGACAGGGGTACATCCGGGGAGCTGTTTTTT. V is TRBV6-2 or TRBV6-3 and J is TRBJ2-2; the match to TRBD1 covers 8 bases. CDR3 length: 15 amino acids. V lost 8 bases, J lost 6 bases, and 11 bases stayed unmatched. Germline CDR1 and CDR2: MNHEY and SVGEGT.

This clonotype was seen at least ten times. This chain uses TRBV5-6 with TRBJ1-3, with 7 positions matching TRBD1. Germline CDR1 is SGHDT and CDR2 is YYEEEE. The CDR3 has 16 amino acids. J gave up 4 bases and V 4 bases, and 11 bases lay outside the gene matches. CDR3 sequence reads: CASSPTGRGRGNTIYF. The DNA for the CDR3 is TGTGCCAGCAGCCCTACGGGCAGGGGGAGAGGAAACACCATATATTTT.

This clonotype has a count of ten or more. This chain joins TRBV6-2 or TRBV6-3 and TRBJ2-1; 7 positions agree with TRBD1. With 5 bases clipped from V and 8 bases from J, the junction kept 9 bases outside the gene matches. The CDR3 length is 14 residues. Germline CDR1 MNHEY, CDR2 SVGEGT. The CDR3 sequence is CASSLPGGPDEQFF. The CDR3 bases are TGTGCCAGCAGTCTTCCAGGGGGTCCCGATGAGCAGTTCTTC.

J is TRBJ2-2 and V is TRBV5-1, with TRBD2 as a possible D gene (5 bases). The CDR3 has 13 amino acids. Trimming took off 4 bases at V and 1 base at J, with 5 bases between the two ends. Germline CDR1 is SGHRS and CDR2 is YFSETQ. CDR3 sequence (DNA): TGCGCCAGCAGCGAGGGGAACACCGGGGAGCTGTTTTTT. Encoded protein: CASSEGNTGELFF.

This clonotype was seen many times. This rearrangement joins TRBV9 to TRBJ2-3; 8 bases map to TRBD1. J gave up 1 base and V 3 bases, and 13 bases lay outside the gene matches. This CDR3 spans 18 amino acids. Germline V gene data show CDR1 as SGDLS and CDR2 as YYNGEE. The CDR3 region has the DNA TGTGCCAGCAGCGCCTTCGCTCAGGGGGCGCAGGGCACAGATACGCAGTATTTT. It yields the protein CASSAFAQGAQGTDTQYF.

Many counts were recorded for this clonotype. This chain joins TRBV15 and TRBJ1-1; D is perhaps TRBD1 (5 bases). The germline V gene encodes CDR1 LNHNV and CDR2 YYDKDF (reference sequence). Trimming cost V 0 bases and J 4 bases, with 6 bases left between them. This CDR3 contains 13 residues. Here the CDR3 reads CATSRDRATEAFF. CDR3 nucleotide sequence: TGTGCCACCAGCAGAGACAGGGCCACTGAAGCTTTCTTT.

This clonotype was observed at least ten times. This chain joins TRBV4-3 and TRBJ2-2; D not certain. The CDR3 consists of 17 residues. Trimming shortened V by 0 bases and J by 6 bases, and 17 bases separated the two germline ends. Germline CDR1 is LGHNA and CDR2 is YSLEER. CDR3 sequence: CASSQDSVRIFPGELFF. The CDR3 bases are TGCGCCAGCAGCCAAGATTCTGTTAGAATCTTCCCCGGGGAGCTGTTTTTT.